The 5 T cell receptor beta chains given below trace back to one sample, sequenced in a study of T cell responses to AZD1222 COVID-19 vaccine. Data came from immunoSEQ multiplex PCR; TCRdb stores just in-frame clones and leaves some out. The sample lists roughly 80,000 clones; under 95% were seen once. The sequences come from peripheral blood, collected on day 0 of MenACWY control vaccination. Receptors originate from an adult in good health.

V is TRBV24-1 and J is TRBJ1-2; 7 bases match TRBD1. Germline lookup yields CDR1 KGHDR and CDR2 SFDVKD. V was pared by 5 bases and J by 0 bases, with 2 bases of the junction left unmatched. The CDR3 consists of 14 residues. CDR3 sequence reads: CATSGQGSNYGYTF. The CDR3 nucleotides are TGTGCCACCAGTGGACAGGGATCTAACTATGGCTACACCTTC.

V is TRBV4-3 and J is TRBJ1-1; a possible D gene is TRBD1 (5 bases). The germline V and J ends were trimmed by 1 base and 11 bases, with 14 bases remaining between them. The CDR3 has 13 amino acids. CDR1 LGHNA and CDR2 YSLEER come from the germline V gene. CDR3 residues: CASSQGWGEQAFF. The CDR3 nucleotides read TGCGCCAGCAGCCAAGGATGGGGGGAGCAGGCTTTCTTT.

V usage is TRBV14 and J usage is TRBJ2-1, with D unresolved. CDR3 size: 13 residues. The V gene's germline CDR1 is SGHDN and CDR2 FVKESK. With 4 bases removed from V and 8 bases from J, the gap between germline ends came to 12 bases. CDR3 in DNA: TGTGCCAGCAGCCTGGACGTCCTTTATGAGCAGTTCTTC. It specifies CASSLDVLYEQFF. The full variable domain, rest sourced from reference TRBV14 and TRBJ2-1, is EAGVTQFPSHSVIEKGQTVTLRCDPISGHDNLYWYRRVMGKEIKFLLHFVKESKQDESGMPNNRFLAERTGGTYSTLKVQPAELEDSGVYFCASSLDVLYEQFFGPGTRLTVL.

V usage is TRBV27 and J usage is TRBJ2-2, with 7 positions matching TRBD2. After removal of 5 bases from V and 0 bases from J, the junction contained 9 bases not matched to a gene. The CDR3 is 17 amino acids. Looked up from germline, CDR1 is MNHEY and CDR2 is SMNVEV (reference sequence). The CDR3 DNA reads as TGTGCCAGCAGTCCCCGGGGGAGCGGGGCGAACACCGGGGAGCTGTTTTTT. This codes for CASSPRGSGANTGELFF.

In this sample, this clone turned up many times. The chain combines TRBV29-1 with TRBJ1-2, with no clear D. From germline, CDR1 is SQVTM and CDR2 ANQGSEA. This CDR3 has 11 amino acids. Trimming removed 0 bases from V and 8 bases from J, with 7 bases in between. CDR3: CSVEDQEGYTF. The DNA for the CDR3 is TGCAGCGTTGAAGATCAAGAGGGCTACACCTTC.